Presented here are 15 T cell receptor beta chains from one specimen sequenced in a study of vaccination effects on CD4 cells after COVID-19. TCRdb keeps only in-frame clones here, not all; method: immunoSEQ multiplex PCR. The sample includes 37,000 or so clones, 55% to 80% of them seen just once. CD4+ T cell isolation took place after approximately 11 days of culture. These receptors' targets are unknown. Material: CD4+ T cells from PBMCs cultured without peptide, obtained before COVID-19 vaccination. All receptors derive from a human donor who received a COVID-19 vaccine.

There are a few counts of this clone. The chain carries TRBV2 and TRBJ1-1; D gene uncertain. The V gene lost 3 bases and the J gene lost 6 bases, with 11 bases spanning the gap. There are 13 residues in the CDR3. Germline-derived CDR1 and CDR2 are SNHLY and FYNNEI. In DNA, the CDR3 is TGTGCCAGCAGTGACGCGCCAGAACCTGAAGCTTTCTTT. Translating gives CASSDAPEPEAFF. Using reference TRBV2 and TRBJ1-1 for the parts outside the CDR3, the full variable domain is EPEVTQTPSHQVTQMGQEVILRCVPISNHLYFYWYRQILGQKVEFLVSFYNNEISEKSEIFDDQFSVERPDGSNFTLKIRSTKLEDSAMYFCASSDAPEPEAFFGQGTRLTVV.

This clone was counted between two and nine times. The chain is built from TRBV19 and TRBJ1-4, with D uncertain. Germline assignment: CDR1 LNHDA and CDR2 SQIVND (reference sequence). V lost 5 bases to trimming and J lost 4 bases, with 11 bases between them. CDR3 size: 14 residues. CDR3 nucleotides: TGTGCCAGTAGTCTGGGCAGTTATAATGAAAAACTGTTTTTT. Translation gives CASSLGSYNEKLFF.

CDR3 bases: TGTGCCGGGACTTTCGGGACAAAGCATTATAATCAGCCCCAGCATTTT. Translated, it gives CAGTFGTKHYNQPQHF. The V gene is TRBV3-1 (or the pseudogene TRBV3-2), the J gene TRBJ1-5, with D possibly being TRBD1 (6 bases). Trimming took 11 bases from V and 4 from J, leaving 24 bases between them. The germline V gene has CDR1 LGHDT and CDR2 YNNKEL (reference sequence). This CDR3 region has 16 residues.

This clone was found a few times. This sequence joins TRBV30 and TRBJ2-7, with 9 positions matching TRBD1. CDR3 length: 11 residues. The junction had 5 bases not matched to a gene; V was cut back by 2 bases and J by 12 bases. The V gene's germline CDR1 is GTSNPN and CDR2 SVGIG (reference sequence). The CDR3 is CAWSLTGGMYF. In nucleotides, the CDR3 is TGTGCCTGGAGTCTAACAGGGGGCATGTACTTC.

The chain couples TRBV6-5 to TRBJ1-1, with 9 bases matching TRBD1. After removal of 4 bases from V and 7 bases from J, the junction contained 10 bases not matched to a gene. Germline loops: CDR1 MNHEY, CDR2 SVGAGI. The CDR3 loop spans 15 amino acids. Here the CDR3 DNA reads TGTGCCAGCAGTTCCAGCTTACAGGGGGCCGGTGAAGCTTTCTTT. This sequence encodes CASSSSLQGAGEAFF.

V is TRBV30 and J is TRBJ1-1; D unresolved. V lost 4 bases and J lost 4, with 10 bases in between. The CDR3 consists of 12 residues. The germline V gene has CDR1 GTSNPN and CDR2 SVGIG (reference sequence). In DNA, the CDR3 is TGTGCCTGGACGCGAGAGGGCACTGAAGCTTTCTTT. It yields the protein CAWTREGTEAFF.

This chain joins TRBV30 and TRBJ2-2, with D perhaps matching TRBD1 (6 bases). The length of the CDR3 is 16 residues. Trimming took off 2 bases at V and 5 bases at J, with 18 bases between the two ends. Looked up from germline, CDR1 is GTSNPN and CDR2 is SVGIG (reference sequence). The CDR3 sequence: CAWSQPPTGLTGELFF. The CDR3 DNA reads TGTGCCTGGAGTCAACCACCAACAGGGTTAACCGGGGAGCTGTTTTTT. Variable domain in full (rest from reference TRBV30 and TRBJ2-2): SQTIHQWPATLVQPVGSPLSLECTVEGTSNPNLYWYRQAAGRGLQLLFYSVGIGQISSEVPQNLSASRPQDRQFILSSKKLLLSDSGFYLCAWSQPPTGLTGELFFGEGSRLTVL.

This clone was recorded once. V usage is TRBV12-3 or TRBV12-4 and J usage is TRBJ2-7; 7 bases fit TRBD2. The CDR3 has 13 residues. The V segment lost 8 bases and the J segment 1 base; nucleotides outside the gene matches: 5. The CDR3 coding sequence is TGTGCCAGCTTACCTAGCGGTTCCTACGAGCAGTACTTC. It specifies CASLPSGSYEQYF.

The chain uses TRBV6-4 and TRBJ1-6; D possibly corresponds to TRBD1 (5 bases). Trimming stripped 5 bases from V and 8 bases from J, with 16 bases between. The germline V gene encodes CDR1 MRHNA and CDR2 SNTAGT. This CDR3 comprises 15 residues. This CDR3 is CASSMWAGLDSPLHF. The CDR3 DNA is TGTGCCAGCAGTATGTGGGCAGGGTTGGATTCACCCCTCCACTTT.

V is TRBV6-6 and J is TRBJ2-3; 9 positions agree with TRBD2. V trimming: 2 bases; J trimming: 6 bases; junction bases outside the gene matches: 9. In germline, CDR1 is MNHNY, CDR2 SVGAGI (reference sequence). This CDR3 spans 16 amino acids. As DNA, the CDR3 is TGTGCCAGCAGTTACCAGGGCGGGGGGGGCCCGGATACGCAGTATTTT. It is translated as CASSYQGGGGPDTQYF.

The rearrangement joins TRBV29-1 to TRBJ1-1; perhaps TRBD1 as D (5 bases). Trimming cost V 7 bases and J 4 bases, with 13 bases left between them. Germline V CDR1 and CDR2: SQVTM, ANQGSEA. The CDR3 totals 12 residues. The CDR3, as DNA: TGCAGCGGAGATTCCGGGGGCACTGAAGCTTTCTTT. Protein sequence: CSGDSGGTEAFF.

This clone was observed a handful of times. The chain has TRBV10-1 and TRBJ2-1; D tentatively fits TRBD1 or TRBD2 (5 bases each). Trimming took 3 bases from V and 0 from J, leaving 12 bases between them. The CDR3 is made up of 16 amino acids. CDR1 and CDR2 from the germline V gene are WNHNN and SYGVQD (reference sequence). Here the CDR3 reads CASSEWGPSSYNEQFF. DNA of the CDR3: TGCGCCAGCAGTGAATGGGGACCTAGCTCCTACAATGAGCAGTTCTTC.

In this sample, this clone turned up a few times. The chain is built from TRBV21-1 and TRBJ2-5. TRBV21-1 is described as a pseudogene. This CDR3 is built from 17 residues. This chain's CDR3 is CASSKQHRVLMGETQYF. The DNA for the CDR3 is TGTGCCAGCAGCAAACAGCACCGGGTACTTATGGGGGAGACCCAGTACTTC.

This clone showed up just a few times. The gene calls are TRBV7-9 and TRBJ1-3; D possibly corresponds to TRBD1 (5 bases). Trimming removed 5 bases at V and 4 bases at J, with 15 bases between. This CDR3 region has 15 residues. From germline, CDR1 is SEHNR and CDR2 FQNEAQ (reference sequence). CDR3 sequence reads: CASSPPRGVGNTIYF. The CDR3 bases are TGTGCCAGCAGCCCCCCCCGGGGGGTGGGAAACACCATATATTTT.

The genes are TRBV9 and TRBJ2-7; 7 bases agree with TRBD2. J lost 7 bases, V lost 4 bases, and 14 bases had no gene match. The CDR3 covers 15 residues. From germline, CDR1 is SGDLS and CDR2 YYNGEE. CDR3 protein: CASSPRGSEAGEQYF. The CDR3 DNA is TGTGCCAGCAGCCCCCGGGGCTCAGAAGCGGGGGAGCAGTACTTC. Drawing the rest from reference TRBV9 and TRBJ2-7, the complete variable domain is DSGVTQTPKHLITATGQRVTLRCSPRSGDLSVYWYQQSLDQGLQFLIQYYNGEERAKGNILERFSAQQFPDLHSELNLSSLELGDSALYFCASSPRGSEAGEQYFGPGTRLTVT.